This T cell receptor beta chain was documented in a study of T-cell reconstitution after alpha-beta-depleted transplantation in children. Study-wide results and caveats: Newly produced T cells mostly provided counts and TCRbeta diversity after one year, as hyperexpanded clones declined. Alpha-beta T cells about two months after transplant reportedly derived from several hundred expanded graft clones. The origin of high day-60 TCRbeta diversity in some patients lay in surviving recipient T cells and thymic progenitors.

This clonotype appeared a few times. No antigen is known for it. Molecular barcoding with unique molecular identifiers was used for the TCRbeta library. TCRdb passed the PCR reads through MiXCR, listing each CDR3 protein once. The repertoire holds about 980,000 distinct CDR3 sequences, with roughly 29% as singletons. This specimen consisted of PBMCs, mostly from graft donor cells, obtained 360 days after TCRalphabeta/CD19-depleted stem cell transplant. The receptor was derived from a boy in the first two years of life who had a stem cell transplant for SCID, so the T cells may come from the graft donor.

CDR3 DNA: TGCGCCAGCAGCCAAGAAAGGGCCTACAATGAGCAGTTCTTC. Translating gives CASSQERAYNEQFF. V gene TRBV4-3 combines with J gene TRBJ2-1; D unclear. The CDR3 runs to 14 residues. Germline V gives CDR1 LGHNA, CDR2 YSLEER. The V end lost 0 bases, the J end lost 2 bases, and 5 bases lay between the germline ends.